This TCR beta chain stems from a study of shared clonotypes between healthy human individuals. Some clones are missing from TCRdb's copy, which holds only in-frame ones; the method was immunoSEQ multiplex PCR. The sample records approximately 330,000 clones, around 67% being singletons. CDR3 size: 19 residues. The J segment lost 6 bases and the V segment lost 5 bases, leaving 17 bases of the junction unmatched. Per the germline V gene, CDR1 is SGHAT and CDR2 is FQNNGV. The sample comprised memory CD4+ T cells sorted from blood. The subset denotes: CD45RA-negative fraction. The chain combines TRBV11-2 with TRBJ2-1, with 12 bases aligning to TRBD2. This TCR derives from a man in his thirties or forties in good health. The CDR3 region has the DNA TGTGCCAGCAGCAACCGGGGTTCTCTAGCGGGAGGGGTAGGCAATGAGCAGTTCTTC. Amino acids: CASSNRGSLAGGVGNEQFF.